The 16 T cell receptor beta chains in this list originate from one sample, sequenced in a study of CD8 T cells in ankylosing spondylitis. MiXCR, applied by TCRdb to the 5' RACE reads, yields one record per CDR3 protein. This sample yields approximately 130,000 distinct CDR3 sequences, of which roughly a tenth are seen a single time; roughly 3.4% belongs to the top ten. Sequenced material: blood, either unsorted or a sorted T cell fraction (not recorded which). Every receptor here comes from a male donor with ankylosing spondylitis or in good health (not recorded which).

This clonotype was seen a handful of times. CDR3 sequence (DNA): TGTGCCAGCAGCTCACAGGGGGCGGAGACCCAGTACTTC. This codes for CASSSQGAETQYF. The genes are TRBV7-2 and TRBJ2-5; TRBD1 matches 9 bases. Germline CDR1 reads SGHTA; CDR2 reads FQGNSA. The CDR3 sequence is 13 residues long. After removal of 4 bases from V and 5 bases from J, the junction contained 2 bases not matched to a gene.

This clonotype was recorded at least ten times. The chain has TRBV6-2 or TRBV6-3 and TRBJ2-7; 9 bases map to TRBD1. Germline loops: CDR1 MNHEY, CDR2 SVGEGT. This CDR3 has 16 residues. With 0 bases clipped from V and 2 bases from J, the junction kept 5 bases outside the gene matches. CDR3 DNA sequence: TGTGCCAGCAGTTACTCGCCGGGACAGGGACCCTACGAGCAGTACTTC. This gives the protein CASSYSPGQGPYEQYF.

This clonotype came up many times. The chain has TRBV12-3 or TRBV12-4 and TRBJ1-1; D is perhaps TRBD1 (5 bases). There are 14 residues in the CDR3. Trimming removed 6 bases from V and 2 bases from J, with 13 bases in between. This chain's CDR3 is CASRPGRVNTEAFF. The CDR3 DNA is TGTGCCAGCAGACCGGGACGGGTTAACACTGAAGCTTTCTTT.

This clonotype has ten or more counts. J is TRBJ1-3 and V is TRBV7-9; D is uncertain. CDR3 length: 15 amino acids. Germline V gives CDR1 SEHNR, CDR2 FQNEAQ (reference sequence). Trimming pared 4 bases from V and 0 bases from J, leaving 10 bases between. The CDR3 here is CASSSGRSSGNTIYF. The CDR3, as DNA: TGTGCCAGCAGCTCCGGACGGAGCTCTGGAAACACCATATATTTT.

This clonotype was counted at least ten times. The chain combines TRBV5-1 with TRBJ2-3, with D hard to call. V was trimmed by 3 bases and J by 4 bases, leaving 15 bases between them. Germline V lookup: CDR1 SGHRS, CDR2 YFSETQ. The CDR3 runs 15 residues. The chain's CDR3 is CASSSIGTSSDTQYF. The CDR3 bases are TGCGCCAGCAGCTCAATAGGAACAAGTTCAGATACGCAGTATTTT.

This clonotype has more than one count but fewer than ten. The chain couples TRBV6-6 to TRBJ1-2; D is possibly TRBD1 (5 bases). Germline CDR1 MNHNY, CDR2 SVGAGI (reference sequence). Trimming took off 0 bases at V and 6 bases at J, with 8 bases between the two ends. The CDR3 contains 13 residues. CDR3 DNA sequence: TGTGCCAGCAGTTACTCAGGGGCGGATGGCTACACCTTC. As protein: CASSYSGADGYTF.

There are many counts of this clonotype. CDR3 in amino acids: CAISLGANEQFF. CDR3 in DNA: TGTGCCATCAGTTTAGGGGCCAATGAGCAGTTCTTC. The chain joins TRBV10-3 to TRBJ2-1; possibly TRBD1 for D (5 bases). Trimming removed 5 bases from V and 6 bases from J, with 8 bases in between. There are 12 residues in the CDR3. Per the germline V gene, CDR1 is ENHRY and CDR2 is SYGVKD.

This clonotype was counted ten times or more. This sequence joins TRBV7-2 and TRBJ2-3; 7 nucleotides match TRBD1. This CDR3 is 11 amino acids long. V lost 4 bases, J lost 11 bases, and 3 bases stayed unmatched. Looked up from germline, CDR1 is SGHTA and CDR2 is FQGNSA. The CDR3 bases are TGTGCCAGCAGCTCCAGGACAGGGCAGTATTTT. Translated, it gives CASSSRTGQYF.

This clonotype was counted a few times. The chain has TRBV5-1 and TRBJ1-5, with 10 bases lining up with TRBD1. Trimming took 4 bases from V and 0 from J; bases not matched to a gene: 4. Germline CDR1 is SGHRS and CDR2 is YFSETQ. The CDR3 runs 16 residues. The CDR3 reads CASSSGTGDSNQPQHF. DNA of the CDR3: TGCGCCAGCAGCAGCGGGACAGGGGATAGCAATCAGCCCCAGCATTTT.

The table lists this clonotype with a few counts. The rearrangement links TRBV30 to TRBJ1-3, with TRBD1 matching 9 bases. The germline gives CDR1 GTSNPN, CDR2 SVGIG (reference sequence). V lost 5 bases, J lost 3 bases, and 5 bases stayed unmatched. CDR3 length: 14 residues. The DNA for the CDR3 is TGTGCCTGGGCACAGGGGGCGAATGGAAACACCATATATTTT. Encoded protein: CAWAQGANGNTIYF.

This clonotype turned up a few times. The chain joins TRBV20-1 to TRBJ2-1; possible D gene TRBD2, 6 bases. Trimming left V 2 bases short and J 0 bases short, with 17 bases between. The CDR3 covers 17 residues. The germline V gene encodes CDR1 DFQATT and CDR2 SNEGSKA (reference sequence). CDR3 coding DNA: TGCAGTGCTAGACCCGATCATAGCGGAGTCTCCTACAATGAGCAGTTCTTC. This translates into CSARPDHSGVSYNEQFF.

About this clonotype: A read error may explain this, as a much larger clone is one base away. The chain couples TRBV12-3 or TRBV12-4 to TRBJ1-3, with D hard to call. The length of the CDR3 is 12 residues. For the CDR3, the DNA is TGTGCCAGCAGTTTGGCCGGAAACACCATAAATTTT. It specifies CASSLAGNTINF.

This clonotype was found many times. The CDR3 coding sequence is TGCGCCAGCAGCCCTGCTGTGGGGGGCACAGAGCAGTACTTC. Translated, it gives CASSPAVGGTEQYF. The rearrangement links TRBV5-1 to TRBJ2-7, with D perhaps assigned TRBD1 or TRBD2 (6 bases each). Per germline, CDR1 SGHRS and CDR2 YFSETQ. The CDR3 runs 14 residues. The V end lost 4 bases, the J end lost 7 bases, and 18 bases lay between the germline ends.

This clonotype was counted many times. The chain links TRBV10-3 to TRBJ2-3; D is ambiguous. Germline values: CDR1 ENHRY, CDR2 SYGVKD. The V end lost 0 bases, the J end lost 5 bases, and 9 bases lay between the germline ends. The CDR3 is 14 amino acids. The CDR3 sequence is CAISESYIEDTQYF. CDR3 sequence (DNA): TGTGCCATCAGTGAGTCGTATATTGAAGATACGCAGTATTTT.

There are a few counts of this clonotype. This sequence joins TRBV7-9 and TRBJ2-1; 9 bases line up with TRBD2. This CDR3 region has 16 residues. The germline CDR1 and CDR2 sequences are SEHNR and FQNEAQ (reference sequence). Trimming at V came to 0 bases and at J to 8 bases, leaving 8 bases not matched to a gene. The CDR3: CASSLAGLAGFDEQFF. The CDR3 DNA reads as TGTGCCAGCAGCTTAGCGGGACTAGCCGGATTCGATGAGCAGTTCTTC.

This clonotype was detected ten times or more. The CDR3 region is CATSRMGDSSYNEQFF. The DNA for the CDR3 is TGTGCCACCAGTAGGATGGGGGACAGCTCCTACAATGAGCAGTTCTTC. The chain has TRBV15 and TRBJ2-1; 7 nucleotides line up with TRBD1. Germline trimming cut 6 bases from V and 0 bases from J; bases unmatched to any gene: 8. The CDR3 runs 16 residues. Germline lookup yields CDR1 LNHNV and CDR2 YYDKDF (reference sequence).